Following are 7 T cell receptor beta chains from one sample sequenced in a study of T-cell reconstitution after alpha-beta-depleted transplantation in children. Unique molecular identifiers were incorporated during preparation of the TCRbeta library. From the PCR reads, TCRdb called clonotypes with MiXCR, one entry per CDR3 protein. Of about 490,000 distinct CDR3 sequences in the sample, 10% were seen once. Sequencing used PBMCs, obtained before TCRalphabeta/CD19-depleted stem cell transplant. The receptors were sampled from a child aged 2 to 10 with inherited bone marrow failure, due to receive a stem cell transplant.

This clonotype was detected a few times. This chain links TRBV29-1 with TRBJ1-1, with 12 bases fitting TRBD1. This CDR3 is 16 amino acids long. Germline CDR1 is SQVTM and CDR2 is ANQGSEA. The trim removed 5 bases at V and 0 bases at J, leaving 7 bases unmatched. The CDR3 DNA is TGCAGCGTTTTGTGGGACAGGGGGCCTTTGAACACTGAAGCTTTCTTT. Translated, it gives CSVLWDRGPLNTEAFF.

This clonotype has ten or more counts. The CDR3 sequence is CASSSLGELWHNEQFF. The CDR3 region has the DNA TGTGCCAGCAGTTCTCTTGGGGAGCTCTGGCACAATGAGCAGTTCTTC. The chain uses TRBV7-9 and TRBJ2-1, with a possible D match to TRBD2 (5 bases). Germline V gives CDR1 SEHNR, CDR2 FQNEAQ (reference sequence). The CDR3 consists of 16 residues. Trimming pared 6 bases from V and 5 bases from J, leaving 20 bases between.

The chain has TRBV11-2 and TRBJ2-4, with a tentative D call TRBD2 (6 bases). Germline V CDR1 and CDR2: SGHAT, FQNNGV. The CDR3 totals 20 residues. Trimming cost V 0 bases and J 3 bases, with 24 bases left between them. In nucleotides, the CDR3 is TGTGCCAGCAGCTTAGAGGTGGGAGGAGGGCTTGAGTTTTACAAAAACATTCAGTACTTC. This sequence encodes CASSLEVGGGLEFYKNIQYF.

This clonotype was seen a handful of times. The genes are TRBV7-2 and TRBJ1-3; D perhaps matches TRBD1 (6 bases). The CDR3 has 16 residues. CDR1 is SGHTA and CDR2 is FQGNSA in the germline V gene. Trimming removed 5 bases at V and 0 bases at J, with 14 bases between. The CDR3 reads CASSPGGARSGNTIYF. The CDR3 nucleotides are TGTGCCAGCAGCCCGGGGGGCGCGCGCTCTGGAAACACCATATATTTT.

This clonotype was observed many times. The chain has TRBV7-6 and TRBJ2-7; D not certain. V lost 4 bases and J lost 6, with 13 bases in between. CDR3 length: 13 residues. From germline, CDR1 is SGHVS and CDR2 FNYEAQ. The CDR3 loop reads CASSSNPGSEQYF. The CDR3 coding sequence is TGTGCCAGCAGCTCAAATCCAGGTTCCGAGCAGTACTTC.

This clonotype was counted between two and nine times. The chain combines TRBV6-1 with TRBJ2-7; D not resolved. V lost 2 bases and J lost 0, with 11 bases in between. The CDR3 is 15 amino acids. From germline, CDR1 is MNHNS and CDR2 SASEGT. CDR3 amino acids: CASSETPGNSYEQYF. For the CDR3, the DNA is TGTGCCAGCAGTGAAACTCCAGGTAACTCCTACGAGCAGTACTTC.

At least ten counts were recorded for this clonotype. CDR3 sequence reads: CATSPAGGAGYYEQYF. CDR3 DNA sequence: TGTGCCACCAGCCCTGCCGGCGGCGCTGGGTACTACGAGCAGTACTTC. V usage is TRBV15 and J usage is TRBJ2-7; D is ambiguous. This CDR3 has 16 amino acids. CDR1 is LNHNV and CDR2 is YYDKDF in the germline V gene (reference sequence). V was clipped by 5 bases and J by 3 bases, with 20 bases between them.